This entry concerns a single T cell receptor beta chain. Between the trimmed V and J ends, which lost 3 bases and 5 bases, there was a span of 14 bases. The CDR3 extends over 14 amino acids. Germline-derived CDR1 and CDR2 are MNHEY and SMNVEV (reference sequence). Primers included in the PCR were 60 Vbeta and 13 Jbeta primers. The repertoire was sequenced with immunoSEQ multiplex PCR; TCRdb's copy has only in-frame clones and lacks some. Of about 140,000 clones in the sample, roughly 80% were seen once. The data originate from a study of cytomegalovirus exposure and HLA in healthy donors. Sequences were obtained from PBMCs. The source is a female donor in good health and CMV-seronegative. The J gene is TRBJ2-7, the V gene TRBV27; no reliable D call. In nucleotides, the CDR3 is TGTGCCAGCAGTTTTGTCAAGCGTGTGAACGAGCAGTACTTC. Protein sequence: CASSFVKRVNEQYF.